This T cell receptor (beta chain) was sequenced in a study of post-analysis software for immune sequencing data. In the study overall: The study covered relapsing-remitting, secondary progressive and progressive-relapsing courses of multiple sclerosis.

Study findings and constraints: Among multiple sclerosis patients, normalized Chao1 diversity was significantly below that of controls. When the samples were clustered directly with F measure, those that had been prepared in the same batch showed strong co-clustering.

Presence of unique molecular identifiers characterized the TCR beta cDNA libraries. T cells, roughly 0.9 to 11 million of them, yielded approximately 500,000 cDNA molecules. TCRdb processed the PCR reads anew with MiXCR; each CDR3 protein has one entry. The data contain 380,000 or so distinct CDR3 sequences, approximately 38% of them seen just once; the ten biggest clones take up over 10%. In this sample, this clonotype turned up once. The antigen is not known. An end of the junction differs from the germline gene, which may be a read error. This sequence originates from a girl under 18 with multiple sclerosis. The sequencing sample was made of blood.

The chain's CDR3 is CVSSSTGKRTYEQYF. The CDR3, as DNA: TGTGTCAGCAGTTCGACAGGGAAGAGGACCTACGAGCAGTACTTC. V usage is TRBV6-6 and J usage is TRBJ2-7; TRBD1 matches 7 bases. CDR3 length: 15 residues. Germline CDR1 and CDR2: MNHNY and SVGAGI (reference sequence).